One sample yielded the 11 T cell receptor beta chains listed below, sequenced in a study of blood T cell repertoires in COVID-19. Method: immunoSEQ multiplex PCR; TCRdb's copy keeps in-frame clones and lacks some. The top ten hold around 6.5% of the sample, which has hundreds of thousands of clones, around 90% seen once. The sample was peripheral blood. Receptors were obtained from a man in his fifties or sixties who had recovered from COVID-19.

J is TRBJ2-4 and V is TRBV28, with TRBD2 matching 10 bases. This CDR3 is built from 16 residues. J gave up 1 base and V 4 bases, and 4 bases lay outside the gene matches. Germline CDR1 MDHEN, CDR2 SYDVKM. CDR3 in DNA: TGTGCCAGCAGTTCGAGTAGCGGGAGGGCCAAAAACATTCAGTACTTC. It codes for CASSSSSGRAKNIQYF.

This CDR3 reads CASSPGLAGGPSDEQFF. The CDR3 nucleotides are TGTGCCAGCAGCCCCGGACTAGCGGGAGGGCCAAGCGATGAGCAGTTCTTC. The chain couples TRBV7-9 to TRBJ2-1; 15 bases line up with TRBD2. V shed 5 bases, J shed 8 bases, and the junction held 10 bases outside the gene matches. The CDR3 runs 17 residues. Germline V gene sequence: CDR1 SEHNR, CDR2 FQNEAQ (reference sequence).

This chain's CDR3 is CASRPGLAGVGYEQYF. Here the CDR3 DNA reads TGTGCCAGCAGACCGGGACTAGCGGGAGTAGGCTACGAGCAGTACTTC. The chain has TRBV28 and TRBJ2-7, with TRBD2 identical over 14 bases. The CDR3 loop spans 16 amino acids. Germline V CDR1 and CDR2: MDHEN, SYDVKM. The trim removed 6 bases at V and 3 bases at J, leaving 7 bases unmatched.

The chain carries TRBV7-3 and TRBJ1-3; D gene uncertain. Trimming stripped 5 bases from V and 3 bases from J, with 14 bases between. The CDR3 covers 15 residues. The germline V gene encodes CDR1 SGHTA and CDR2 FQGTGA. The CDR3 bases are TGTGCCAGCAGCCGGGATGCGGGGTATGGAAACACCATATATTTT. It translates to CASSRDAGYGNTIYF.

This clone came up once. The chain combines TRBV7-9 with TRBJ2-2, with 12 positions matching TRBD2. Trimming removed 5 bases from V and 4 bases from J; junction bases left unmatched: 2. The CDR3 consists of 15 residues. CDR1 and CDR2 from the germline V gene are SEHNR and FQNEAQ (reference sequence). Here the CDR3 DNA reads TGTGCCAGCAGCGGACTAGCGGGGCGCACCGGGGAGCTGTTTTTT. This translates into CASSGLAGRTGELFF. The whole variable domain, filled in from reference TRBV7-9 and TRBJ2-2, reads DTGVSQNPRHKITKRGQNVTFRCDPISEHNRLYWYRQTLGQGPEFLTYFQNEAQLEKSRLLSDRFSAERPKGSFSTLEIQRTEQGDSAMYLCASSGLAGRTGELFFGEGSRLTVL.

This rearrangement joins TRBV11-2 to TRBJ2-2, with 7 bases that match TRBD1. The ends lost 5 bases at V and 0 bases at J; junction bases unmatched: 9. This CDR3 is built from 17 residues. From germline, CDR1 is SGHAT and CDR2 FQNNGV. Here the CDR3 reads CASSHQQGRSNTGELFF. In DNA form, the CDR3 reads TGTGCCAGCAGCCACCAACAGGGGCGGTCGAACACCGGGGAGCTGTTTTTT.

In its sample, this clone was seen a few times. CDR3 DNA: TGTGCCAGCAGCTTACGGCCAGCGGGAGGCGAGCAGTACTTC. This codes for CASSLRPAGGEQYF. The chain employs TRBV7-3 and TRBJ2-7; 9 positions match TRBD2. The junction had 5 bases not matched to a gene; V was cut back by 2 bases and J by 6 bases. The germline gives CDR1 SGHTA, CDR2 FQGTGA. The length of the CDR3 is 14 residues.

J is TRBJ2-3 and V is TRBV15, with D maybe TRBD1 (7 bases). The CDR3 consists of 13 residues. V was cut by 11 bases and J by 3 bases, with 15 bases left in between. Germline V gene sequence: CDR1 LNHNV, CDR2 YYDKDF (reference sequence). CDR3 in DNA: TGTGCCGGAGGTGCAGGGGGGACAGATACGCAGTATTTT. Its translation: CAGGAGGTDTQYF.

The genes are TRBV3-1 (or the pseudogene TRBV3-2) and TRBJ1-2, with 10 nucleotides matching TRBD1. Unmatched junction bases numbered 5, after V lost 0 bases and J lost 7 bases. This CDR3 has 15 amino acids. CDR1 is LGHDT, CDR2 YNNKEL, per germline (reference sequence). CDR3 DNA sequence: TGTGCCAGCAGCCAAGATCCTAGGACAGGGGGTGGCTACACCTTC. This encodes CASSQDPRTGGGYTF.

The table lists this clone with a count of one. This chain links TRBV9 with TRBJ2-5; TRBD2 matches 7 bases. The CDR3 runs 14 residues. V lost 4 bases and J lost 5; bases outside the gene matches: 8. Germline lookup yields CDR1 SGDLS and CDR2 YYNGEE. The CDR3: CASSMTSSWETQYF. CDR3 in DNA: TGTGCCAGCAGCATGACTAGCTCGTGGGAGACCCAGTACTTC.

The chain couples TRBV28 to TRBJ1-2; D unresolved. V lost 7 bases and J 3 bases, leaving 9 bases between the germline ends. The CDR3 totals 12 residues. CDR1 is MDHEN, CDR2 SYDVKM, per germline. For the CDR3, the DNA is TGTGCCAGCACGCGGGCGGACTATGGCTACACCTTC. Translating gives CASTRADYGYTF.